The 22 T cell receptor beta chains below all came from one sample that was sequenced in a study of Graves' ophthalmopathy and Graves' hyperthyroidism. Amplifying from RNA transcripts, the study obtained TCR beta CDR3 regions. First-round RT-PCR employed HTBI primers, with a second-round multiplex PCR after it. TCRdb re-derived calls from the multiplex PCR reads in MiXCR, one entry per CDR3 protein. The data contain just over 600,000 distinct CDR3 sequences, around a fifth of them singletons. The source material was peripheral blood. The receptors here all came from a woman younger than 35 with stable Graves' hyperthyroidism. Some clones in this sample may be carry-over from other donors' samples.

J is TRBJ2-2 and V is TRBV7-6; 10 bases fit TRBD2. The CDR3 extends over 16 amino acids. The germline V gene encodes CDR1 SGHVS and CDR2 FNYEAQ. Losses at the gene ends were 2 bases for V and 5 bases for J; bases not matched to a gene: 5. The CDR3 loop reads CASSLLGTSDTGELFF. The CDR3 DNA sequence: TGTGCCAGCAGCTTACTAGGGACTAGCGATACCGGGGAGCTGTTTTTT.

This clonotype was observed many times. CDR3 DNA sequence: TGTGCCAGCAACCTCCTAGGCTACGAGCAGTACTTC. Its protein is CASNLLGYEQYF. This chain links TRBV9 with TRBJ2-7; no reliable D call. Deletions cut 6 bases from V and 3 bases from J, with 10 bases between. The CDR3 is 12 amino acids. Germline lookup yields CDR1 SGDLS and CDR2 YYNGEE. Filled out from reference TRBV9 and TRBJ2-7, the complete variable domain reads DSGVTQTPKHLITATGQRVTLRCSPRSGDLSVYWYQQSLDQGLQFLIQYYNGEERAKGNILERFSAQQFPDLHSELNLSSLELGDSALYFCASNLLGYEQYFGPGTRLTVT.

This chain links TRBV10-3 with TRBJ2-7; TRBD1 agrees at 7 bases. Germline assignment: CDR1 ENHRY and CDR2 SYGVKD. Losses at the gene ends were 7 bases for V and 6 bases for J; bases not matched to a gene: 9. The CDR3 length is 13 residues. The CDR3 spells CAITGDRESEQYF. In nucleotides, the CDR3 is TGTGCCATCACTGGCGACAGGGAAAGCGAGCAGTACTTC.

This clonotype was found a few times. This could be a read error, since a much larger clone is one nucleotide away. The V and J genes are TRBV12-3 or TRBV12-4 and TRBJ2-2; D is perhaps TRBD1 (6 bases). The CDR3 sequence is 15 residues long. Trimming cost V 6 bases and J 4 bases, with 15 bases left between them. CDR3 loop: CASRGAGWITGELFF. As DNA, the CDR3 is TGTGCCAGCAGGGGGGCAGGGTGGATCACCGGGGAGCTGTTTTTT.

The chain couples TRBV6-1 to TRBJ2-7; 8 bases match TRBD1. CDR1 is MNHNS, CDR2 SASEGT, per germline. Unmatched junction bases numbered 9, after V lost 6 bases and J lost 2 bases. The CDR3 totals 15 residues. CDR3 sequence: CASRPGQETPYEQYF. Here the CDR3 DNA reads TGTGCCAGCAGGCCGGGACAGGAGACCCCCTACGAGCAGTACTTC.

This chain links TRBV28 with TRBJ2-7; the D gene could be TRBD1 or TRBD2 (5 bases each). This CDR3 region has 15 residues. Deletions cut 3 bases from V and 2 bases from J, with 14 bases between. The germline CDR1 and CDR2 sequences are MDHEN and SYDVKM. The DNA for the CDR3 is TGTGCCAGCAGTTTTCTCTACCGGGGCGCCTACGAGCAGTACTTC. It encodes CASSFLYRGAYEQYF.

The chain combines TRBV7-3 with TRBJ1-1, with D hard to call. V was shortened by 1 base and J by 5 bases, with 14 bases between the two germline ends. This CDR3 is 15 amino acids long. Germline loops: CDR1 SGHTA, CDR2 FQGTGA. CDR3: CASSLIAGLETEAFF. The CDR3 nucleotides are TGTGCCAGCAGCTTAATCGCGGGCCTTGAGACTGAAGCTTTCTTT.

The table lists this clonotype with many counts. V and J are TRBV7-9 and TRBJ1-2, with unresolved D. Germline V lookup: CDR1 SEHNR, CDR2 FQNEAQ (reference sequence). Trimming took 1 base from V and 6 from J, leaving 6 bases between them. CDR3 length: 12 residues. CDR3 amino acids: CASSLDEDGYTF. The CDR3 DNA reads as TGTGCCAGCAGCTTAGATGAGGATGGCTACACCTTC.

The chain combines TRBV4-1 with TRBJ2-5; D uncertain. The CDR3 has 16 residues. Germline loops: CDR1 MGHRA, CDR2 YSYEKL. V gave up 1 base and J gave up 3 bases, with 15 bases separating them. As DNA, the CDR3 is TGCGCCAGCAGCCAAGTTTTTGGTTCTAGAAAAGAGACCCAGTACTTC. As protein: CASSQVFGSRKETQYF.

This clonotype was picked up one time. No conserved phenylalanine or tryptophan ends this CDR3, so it is likely a read error. The chain uses TRBV7-2 and TRBJ2-7; D unclear. The CDR3 has 11 amino acids. The germline V gene has CDR1 SGHTA and CDR2 FQGNSA. With 3 bases removed from V and 3 bases from J, the gap between germline ends came to 3 bases. CDR3: CASSLRYEQYY. In DNA, the CDR3 is TGTGCCAGCAGCTTGCGCTACGAGCAGTACTAC.

This sequence joins TRBV14 and TRBJ1-1, with D maybe TRBD1 (5 bases). The CDR3 runs to 16 residues. From germline, CDR1 is SGHDN and CDR2 FVKESK. The ends were cut back, 5 bases at V and 1 base at J, with 17 bases in the middle. CDR3 sequence: CASSSLKGVSNTEAFF. The CDR3 DNA reads as TGTGCCAGCAGCTCATTGAAAGGGGTTTCGAACACTGAAGCTTTCTTT. The variable domain in full, with the rest retrieved from reference TRBV14 and TRBJ1-1, is EAGVTQFPSHSVIEKGQTVTLRCDPISGHDNLYWYRRVMGKEIKFLLHFVKESKQDESGMPNNRFLAERTGGTYSTLKVQPAELEDSGVYFCASSSLKGVSNTEAFFGQGTRLTVV.

V is TRBV20-1 and J is TRBJ2-7; D is perhaps TRBD1 (6 bases). The CDR3 loop spans 14 amino acids. V was clipped by 6 bases and J by 2 bases, with 17 bases between them. Germline V gives CDR1 DFQATT, CDR2 SNEGSKA (reference sequence). For the CDR3, the DNA is TGCAGTGCCCATATCCGGGACACAGCCTACGAGCAGTACTTC. It encodes CSAHIRDTAYEQYF.

As to this clonotype: This may stem from a read error, because a much larger clone lies one nucleotide away. The chain uses TRBV29-1 and TRBJ2-2; perhaps TRBD2 as D (6 bases). The CDR3 sequence is 14 residues long. Trimming left V 4 bases short and J 0 bases short, with 9 bases between. Looked up from germline, CDR1 is SQVTM and CDR2 is ANQGSEA. The CDR3 region is CSVGSGANTGELFF. CDR3 nucleotide sequence: TGCAGCGTTGGTTCGGGAGCGAACACCGGGGAGCTGTTTTTT.

This clonotype was counted ten times or more. The chain recombines TRBV12-3 or TRBV12-4 with TRBJ1-1, with a possible D match to TRBD1 (5 bases). The V end was cut by 5 bases, the J end by 3 bases, with 13 bases between. This CDR3 has 14 residues. Here the CDR3 DNA reads TGTGCCAGCAGTCCCACAGAGGGGTACACTGAAGCTTTCTTT. The encoded protein is CASSPTEGYTEAFF.

This clonotype was observed a few times. The rearrangement uses TRBV18 and TRBJ1-2; 8 positions agree with TRBD1. The germline CDR1 and CDR2 sequences are KGHSH and LQKENI. This CDR3 contains 16 residues. Germline trimming cut 0 bases from V and 4 bases from J; bases unmatched to any gene: 7. The CDR3: CASSPPGYDRGYGYTF. CDR3 coding DNA: TGTGCCAGCTCACCACCGGGTTACGACAGGGGCTATGGCTACACCTTC.

Details on this clonotype: Since a much larger clone is just one base distant, this may be a read error. This chain uses TRBV3-1 with TRBJ1-1; D unclear. CDR3 length equals 13 residues. Deletions cut 3 bases from V and 1 base from J, with 6 bases between. The germline gives CDR1 LGHDT, CDR2 YNNKEL (reference sequence). CDR3 in DNA: TGTGCCAGCAGCCACACTACGAACACTGAAGCTTTCTTT. Amino acids: CASSHTTNTEAFF.

In its sample, this clonotype was seen many times. The chain carries TRBV2 and TRBJ1-1; perhaps TRBD1 as D (5 bases). V was trimmed by 3 bases and J by 5 bases, leaving 13 bases between them. The CDR3 extends over 14 amino acids. The germline V gene has CDR1 SNHLY and CDR2 FYNNEI. CDR3 nucleotides: TGTGCCAGCAGTGAGGAGGGGCGCAGGACTGAAGCTTTCTTT. As protein: CASSEEGRRTEAFF.

This clonotype was detected only a few times. The chain links TRBV18 to TRBJ1-2; 8 bases fit TRBD1. CDR1 is KGHSH, CDR2 LQKENI, per germline. Losses at the gene ends were 6 bases for V and 4 bases for J; bases not matched to a gene: 4. This CDR3 spans 13 amino acids. CDR3 residues: CASSVDRVYGYTF. The CDR3 nucleotides are TGTGCCAGCTCCGTGGACAGGGTCTATGGCTACACCTTC. Looking up the rest from reference TRBV18 and TRBJ1-2 gives the full variable domain: NAGVMQNPRHLVRRRGQEARLRCSPMKGHSHVYWYRQLPEEGLKFMVYLQKENIIDESGMPKERFSAEFPKEGPSILRIQQVVRGDSAAYFCASSVDRVYGYTFGSGTRLTVV.

Details on this clonotype: This may come from a read error, since a much larger clone is one base off. The chain is built from TRBV30 and TRBJ1-1; D call uncertain. Germline V gene sequence: CDR1 GTSNPN, CDR2 SVGIG (reference sequence). The CDR3 contains 11 residues. The CDR3: CAWSSTSKAVF. CDR3 coding DNA: TGTGCCTGGAGTAGTACCAGCAAAGCTGTCTTT.

This clonotype was recorded many times. The chain combines TRBV12-3 or TRBV12-4 with TRBJ1-1, with unresolved D. Trimming cost V 1 base and J 10 bases, with 16 bases left between them. The CDR3 is 14 amino acids. CDR3 sequence: CASSLGGEDMVAFF. DNA for the CDR3: TGTGCCAGCAGTTTAGGGGGAGAGGATATGGTAGCTTTCTTT.

V gene TRBV28 combines with J gene TRBJ2-2, with 9 bases lining up with TRBD2. Per germline, CDR1 MDHEN and CDR2 SYDVKM. This CDR3 is 15 amino acids long. V lost 2 bases and J lost 5; bases outside the gene matches: 3. CDR3 coding DNA: TGTGCCAGCAGTTTAGAAAGCGGGAGGACCGGGGAGCTGTTTTTT. It codes for CASSLESGRTGELFF.

The V call is TRBV3-1, the J call TRBJ2-7, with D perhaps matching TRBD2 (6 bases). CDR3 length: 16 residues. CDR1 and CDR2 from the germline V gene are LGHDT and YNNKEL (reference sequence). V was trimmed by 0 bases and J by 3 bases, leaving 15 bases between them. The CDR3 bases are TGTGCCAGCAGCCAAGATTTTAGGAGGGGTCGCTACGAGCAGTACTTC. As protein: CASSQDFRRGRYEQYF.